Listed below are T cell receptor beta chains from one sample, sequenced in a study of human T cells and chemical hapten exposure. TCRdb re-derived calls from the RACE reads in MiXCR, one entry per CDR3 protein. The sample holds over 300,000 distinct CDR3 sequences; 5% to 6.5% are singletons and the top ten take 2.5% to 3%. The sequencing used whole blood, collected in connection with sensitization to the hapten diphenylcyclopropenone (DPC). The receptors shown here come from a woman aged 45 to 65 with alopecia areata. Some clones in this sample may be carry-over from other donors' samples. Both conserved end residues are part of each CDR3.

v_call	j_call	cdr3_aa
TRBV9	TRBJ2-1	CASSPRGLEQFF
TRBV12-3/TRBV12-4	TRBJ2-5	CASSLRGLAGFGETQYF
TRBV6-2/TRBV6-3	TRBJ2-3	CASSQGLAGLTDTQYF
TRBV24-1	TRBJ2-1	CATSDSMGAYEQFF
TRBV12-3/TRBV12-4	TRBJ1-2	CASSLPGHGYTF
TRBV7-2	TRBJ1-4	CASSLSGGEKLFF
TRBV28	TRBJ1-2	CASRIYSQISTNYGYTF
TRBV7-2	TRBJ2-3	CASSPLTVSTDTQYF
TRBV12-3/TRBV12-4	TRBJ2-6	CASSFRGAGGWSGANVLTF
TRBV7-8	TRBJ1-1	CASSSGTGFTEAFF
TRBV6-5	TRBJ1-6	CASSPGQGAYNSPLHF
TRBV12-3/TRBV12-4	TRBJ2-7	CASSSPGEGLFF
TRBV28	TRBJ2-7	CASSSPRTGPYEQYF
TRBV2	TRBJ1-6	CASSEVSNSPLHF
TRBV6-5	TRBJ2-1	CASSYKGLASRDEQFF
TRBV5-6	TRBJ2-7	CASSSRLAGDLGEQYF
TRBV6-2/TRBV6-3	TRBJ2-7	CASSYTNYEQYF
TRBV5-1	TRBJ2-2	CASKTSGNTGELFF
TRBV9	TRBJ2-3	CASSGQRGARTDTQYF
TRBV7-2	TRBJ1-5	CASSFQQDLNQPQHF
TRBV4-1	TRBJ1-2	CASSQDRGAAGYTF
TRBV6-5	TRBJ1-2	CASRPEHMGGYTF
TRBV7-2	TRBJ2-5	CASSPARRAAQYF
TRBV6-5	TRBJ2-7	CASSSPRGIYEQYF
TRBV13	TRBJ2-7	CASSRSRLAGAHEQYF
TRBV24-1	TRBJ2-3	CATSEGGQGASDTQYF
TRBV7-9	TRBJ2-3	CASSLGTSGSRDTQYF
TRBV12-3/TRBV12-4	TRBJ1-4	CASAGQSNEKLFF
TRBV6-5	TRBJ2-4	CASSYSGRLAKNIQYF
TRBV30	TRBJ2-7	CAWSTGGEQYF
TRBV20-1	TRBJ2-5	CSASLVIKETQYF
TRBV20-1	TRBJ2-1	CSASLAGRSYNEQFF
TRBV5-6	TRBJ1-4	CASSPGGRPNEKLFF
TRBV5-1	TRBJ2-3	CASSPEGQGTDTQYF
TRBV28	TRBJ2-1	CASSYDSYNEQFF
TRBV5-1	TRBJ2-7	CASSSSGGGYEQYF
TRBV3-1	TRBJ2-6	CASSLGVGGPGANVLTF
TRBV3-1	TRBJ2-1	CASSHSWRSYNEQFF
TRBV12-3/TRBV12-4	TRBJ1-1	CASRLQGLGTEAFF
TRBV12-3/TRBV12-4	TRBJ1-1	CASSLQGHDTEAFF
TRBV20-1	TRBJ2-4	CSATGDIQYF
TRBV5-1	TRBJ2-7	CASSSGTDNPYEQYF
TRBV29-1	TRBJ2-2	CSVGKTVAGELFF
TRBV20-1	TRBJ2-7	CSASSLRGPYEQYF
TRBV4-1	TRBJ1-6	CASSPQGGELSPLHF
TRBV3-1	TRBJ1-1	CASSQAPGGKMNTEAFF
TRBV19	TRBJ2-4	CATRGRGASAKNIQYF
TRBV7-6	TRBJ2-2	CASSPSETSGRRMGELFF
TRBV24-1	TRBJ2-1	CATSALDRVDTYNEQFF
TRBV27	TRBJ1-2	CASRLGGAYGYTF
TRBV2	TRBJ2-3	CAITLEGEVTDTQYF
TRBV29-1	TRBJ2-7	CSALGQNYEQYF
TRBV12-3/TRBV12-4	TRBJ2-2	CASSWRGPNTGELFF
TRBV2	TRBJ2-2	CASSEAGREYTGELFF
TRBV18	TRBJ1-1	CASSKGGNSGTEAFF
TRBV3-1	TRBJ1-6	CASSQNREVSPLHF
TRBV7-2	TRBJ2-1	CASSLVTTGGYEQFF
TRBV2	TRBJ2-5	CASSHSLAGGLEETQYF
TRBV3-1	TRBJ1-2	CASTPDPREGGYTF